The rows below give T cell receptor beta chains drawn from one sample of a study of blood T cell repertoires in COVID-19. This table comes from immunoSEQ multiplex PCR, and its TCRdb copy is limited to in-frame clones, with some not included. The repertoire includes under 250,000 clones, roughly 86% of them detected once, and under 2% sits in the top ten. Sequenced input: peripheral blood. These receptors originate from an older woman who had recovered from COVID-19. Both conserved end residues are part of each CDR3. D genes are given only for firm matches. Size is omitted from some rows. Given values are once, few, many or a class for expanded clones.

v_gene	j_gene	abundance	d_gene	CDR3nt	CDR3aa
TRBV5-1	TRBJ1-4	NA	TRBD1	TGCGCCAGCGCGTACAGGGGGCTTAATGAAAAACTGTTTTTT	CASAYRGLNEKLFF
TRBV28	TRBJ2-1	NA	NA	TGTGCCAGCAGTTATTCAGCGTGGTCCTACAATGAGCAGTTCTTC	CASSYSAWSYNEQFF
TRBV7-9	TRBJ2-2	NA	TRBD1	TGTGCCAGCAGCCGCCGGGACAGGGAGGCCGGGGAGCTGTTTTTT	CASSRRDREAGELFF
TRBV10-3	TRBJ1-2	NA	TRBD1	TGTGCCATCAGGGGAACGACAGGGAACTATGGCTACACCTTC	CAIRGTTGNYGYTF
TRBV18	TRBJ1-5	few	TRBD1	TGTGCCAGCTCCCAGGGGGCGCAGGGCAATCAGCCCCAGCATTTT	CASSQGAQGNQPQHF
TRBV29-1	TRBJ2-2	NA	NA	TGCAGCGTTGAAGTGGGAGTCACCGGGGAGCTGTTTTTT	CSVEVGVTGELFF
TRBV28	TRBJ2-7	NA	NA	TGTGCCAGCAGTCTCCGGGACTACGAGCAGTACTTC	CASSLRDYEQYF
TRBV11-3	TRBJ2-2	NA	NA	TGTGCCAGCAGCTTAGATCTAGGAGGGGTGGACACCGGGGAGCTGTTTTTT	CASSLDLGGVDTGELFF
TRBV18	TRBJ2-7	NA	TRBD1	TGTGCCAGCTCACCACGGACAGGACTTAGCTCCTACGAGCAGTACTTC	CASSPRTGLSSYEQYF
TRBV11-3	TRBJ1-1	NA	NA	TGTGCCAGCAGCTCCGACAGGAACACTGAAGCTTTCTTT	CASSSDRNTEAFF
TRBV28	TRBJ1-2	NA	NA	TGTGCCAGCAGCACTGAACAGGGATACTATGGCTACACCTTC	CASSTEQGYYGYTF
TRBV3-1/TRBV3-2	TRBJ2-1	NA	TRBD1	TGTGCCAGCAGCCAAGATTTTTGGGCAGGGGGCCCCGGGGAGCAGTTCTTC	CASSQDFWAGGPGEQFF
TRBV18	TRBJ1-3	few	NA	TGTGCCAGCTCACCTCAGGGCTCTGGAAACACCATATATTTT	CASSPQGSGNTIYF
TRBV4-2	TRBJ2-4	NA	NA	TGTGCCAGCAGCCAAGATCCCCCCAGGACTATTCAGTACTTC	CASSQDPPRTIQYF
TRBV7-3	TRBJ2-2	few	TRBD1	TGTGCCAGCAGTGGACAGGGGGCCGGGGAGCTGTTTTTT	CASSGQGAGELFF
TRBV27	TRBJ1-2	NA	NA	TGTGCCAGTGGAAACTACGGGGTCTATGGCTACACCTTC	CASGNYGVYGYTF
TRBV28	TRBJ2-7	once	NA	TGTGCCAGCAGTCCCTACCACAGGGACGAGCAGTACTTC	CASSPYHRDEQYF
TRBV5-4	TRBJ2-7	NA	TRBD1	TGTGCCAGCAGCTCACAGGGGGCGTACGAGCAGTACTTC	CASSSQGAYEQYF
TRBV7-3	TRBJ2-1	NA	TRBD1	TGTGCCAGCAGCTCCACAGGGGTAAGAAGTGAGCAGTTCTTC	CASSSTGVRSEQFF
TRBV5-1	TRBJ2-5	NA	NA	TGCGCCAGCAGCTTCCACGGACGGACAGAACAAGAGACCCAGTACTTC	CASSFHGRTEQETQYF
TRBV4-3	TRBJ2-1	NA	TRBD2	TGCGCCAGCAGCCAAGATAACGGCGGGGGGCGCACCCGCTCCTACAATGAGCAGTTCTTC	CASSQDNGGGRTRSYNEQFF
TRBV9	TRBJ2-1	few	NA	TGTGCCAGCAGCGTAGCCCCCAACCCCACACACAATGAGCAGTTCTTC	CASSVAPNPTHNEQFF
TRBV4-3	TRBJ2-7	few	NA	TGCGCCAGCAGCCAAGATGGCACTGACACCGCCTACGAGCAGTACTTC	CASSQDGTDTAYEQYF
TRBV7-3	TRBJ2-5	NA	NA	TGTGCCAGCAGCTTAACGTCAGGGTCCCAGAAGACCCAGTACTTC	CASSLTSGSQKTQYF
TRBV5-1	TRBJ1-2	NA	TRBD1	TGCGCCAGCAGCTTGGGGTCCGTCGGACAGGGGGGCTATGGCTACACCTTC	CASSLGSVGQGGYGYTF
TRBV10-3	TRBJ2-7	once	NA	TGTGCCAGCGGACTATGGGCCCACGAGCAGTACTTC	CASGLWAHEQYF
TRBV6-5	TRBJ1-1	NA	NA	TGTGCCAGCAGAAGTCAGGTACTGCGAAACACTGAAGCTTTCTTT	CASRSQVLRNTEAFF
TRBV2	TRBJ1-6	once	NA	TGTGCCAGCAGTGAAACCTTTAACTTAGGGGGGGATAATTCACCCCTCCACTTT	CASSETFNLGGDNSPLHF
TRBV18	TRBJ2-7	NA	NA	TGTGCCAGCTCACCACCGGCCGGGCAGGGCGGTCCGTACGAGCAGTACTTC	CASSPPAGQGGPYEQYF
TRBV7-2	TRBJ2-1	NA	NA	TGTGCCAGCAGCTTAGTACCTGAGGGGGGGAGGCAGTTCTTC	CASSLVPEGGRQFF
TRBV27	TRBJ2-3	once	TRBD2	TGTGCCAGCAGTTTCAAGTTGCGGGGGGGCGGCTCAGATACGCAGTATTTT	CASSFKLRGGGSDTQYF
TRBV6-5	TRBJ1-5	few	NA	TGTGCCAGCAGGACAGTGGGGCGCAATCAGCCCCAGCATTTT	CASRTVGRNQPQHF
TRBV7-8	TRBJ1-1	many	NA	TGTGCCAGCAGCCCTACAGGGAACACTGAAGCTTTCTTT	CASSPTGNTEAFF
TRBV18	TRBJ2-7	NA	TRBD1	TGTGCCAGCTCACCACGACAGGGCCACGAGCAGTACTTC	CASSPRQGHEQYF
TRBV29-1	TRBJ1-4	NA	TRBD1	TGCAGCGCCACCTTCGGGACAGGGGGGATTGGGGAACTGTTTTTT	CSATFGTGGIGELFF
TRBV28	TRBJ1-2	NA	NA	TGTGCCAGCAGTTCCGGCGGTACTAACTATGGCTACACCTTC	CASSSGGTNYGYTF
TRBV23-1	TRBJ2-4	NA	NA	TGCGCCAGCAGTCAATCGCCGGGGAGCGCAGCCAAAAACATTCAGTACTTC	CASSQSPGSAAKNIQYF
TRBV19	TRBJ2-7	NA	NA	TGTGCCAGTAGTCATGACCAGACAAGAAGCTCCTACGAGCAGTACTTC	CASSHDQTRSSYEQYF
TRBV7-9	TRBJ1-1	NA	NA	TGTGCCAGCAGCTTGGATTCGAGGACTGAAGCTTTCTTT	CASSLDSRTEAFF
TRBV29-1	TRBJ2-2	once	TRBD1	TGCAGCGTTGAACCCTCGAGCCGGGACAGGATCACCGGGGAGCTGTTTTTT	CSVEPSSRDRITGELFF
TRBV5-1	TRBJ1-3	NA	NA	TGCGCCAGCAGCTTGAATGCGGGGGGCGGCAACACCATATATTTT	CASSLNAGGGNTIYF
TRBV9	TRBJ1-4	few	TRBD1	TGTGCCAGCAGCACCAGGGGGATCACTAATGAAAAACTGTTTTTT	CASSTRGITNEKLFF
TRBV15	TRBJ1-4	once	NA	TGTGCCACCAGCAGAGATTTCACGGATGAAAAACTGTTTTTT	CATSRDFTDEKLFF
TRBV6-6	TRBJ2-1	NA	NA	TGTGCCAGCAGCCCTCGAGGTAGTGGGAGTGAGCAGTTCTTC	CASSPRGSGSEQFF
TRBV3-1/TRBV3-2	TRBJ2-7	NA	TRBD2	TGTGCCAGCAGCCAACTTGGACTAGCGGCCGAGCAGTACTTC	CASSQLGLAAEQYF